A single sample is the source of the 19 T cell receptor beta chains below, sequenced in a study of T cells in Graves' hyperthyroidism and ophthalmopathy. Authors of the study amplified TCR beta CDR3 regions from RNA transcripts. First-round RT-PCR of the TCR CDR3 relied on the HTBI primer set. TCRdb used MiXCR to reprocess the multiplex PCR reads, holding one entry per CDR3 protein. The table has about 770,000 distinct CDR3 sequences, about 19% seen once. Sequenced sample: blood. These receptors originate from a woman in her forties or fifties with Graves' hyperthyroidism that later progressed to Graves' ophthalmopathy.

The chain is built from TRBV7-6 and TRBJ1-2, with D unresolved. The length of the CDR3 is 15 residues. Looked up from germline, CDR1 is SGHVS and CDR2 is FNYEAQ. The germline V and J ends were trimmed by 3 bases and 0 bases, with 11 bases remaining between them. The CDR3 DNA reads TGTGCCAGCAGCTTTACAGACTCGGCTAACTATGGCTACACCTTC. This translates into CASSFTDSANYGYTF.

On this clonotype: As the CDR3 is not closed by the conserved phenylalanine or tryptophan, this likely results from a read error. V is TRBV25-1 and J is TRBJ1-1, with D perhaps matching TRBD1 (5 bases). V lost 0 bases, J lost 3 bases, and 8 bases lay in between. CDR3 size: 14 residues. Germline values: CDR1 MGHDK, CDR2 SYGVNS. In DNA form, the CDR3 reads TGTGCCAGCAGTGAATATGTGACAGACACTGAAGCTTTCCTT. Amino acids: CASSEYVTDTEAFL.

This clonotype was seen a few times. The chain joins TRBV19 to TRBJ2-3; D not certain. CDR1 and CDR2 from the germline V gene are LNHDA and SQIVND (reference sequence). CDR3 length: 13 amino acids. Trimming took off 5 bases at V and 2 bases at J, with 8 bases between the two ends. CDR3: CASSGLPTDTQYF. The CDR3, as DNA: TGTGCCAGTAGTGGGCTTCCCACAGATACGCAGTATTTT. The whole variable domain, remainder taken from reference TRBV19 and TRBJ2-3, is DGGITQSPKYLFRKEGQNVTLSCEQNLNHDAMYWYRQDPGQGLRLIYYSQIVNDFQKGDIAEGYSVSREKKESFPLTVTSAQKNPTAFYLCASSGLPTDTQYFGPGTRLTVL.

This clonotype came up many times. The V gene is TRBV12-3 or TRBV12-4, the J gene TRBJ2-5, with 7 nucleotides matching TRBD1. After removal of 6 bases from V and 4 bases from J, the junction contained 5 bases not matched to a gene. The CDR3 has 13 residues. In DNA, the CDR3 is TGTGCCAGCAGGGACAGGCTTCGAGAGACCCAGTACTTC. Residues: CASRDRLRETQYF.

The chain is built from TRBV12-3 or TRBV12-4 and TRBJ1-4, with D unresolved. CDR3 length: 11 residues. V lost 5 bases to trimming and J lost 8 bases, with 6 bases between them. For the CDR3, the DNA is TGTGCCAGCAGTCTCAGGGAAAAACTGTTTTTT. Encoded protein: CASSLREKLFF.

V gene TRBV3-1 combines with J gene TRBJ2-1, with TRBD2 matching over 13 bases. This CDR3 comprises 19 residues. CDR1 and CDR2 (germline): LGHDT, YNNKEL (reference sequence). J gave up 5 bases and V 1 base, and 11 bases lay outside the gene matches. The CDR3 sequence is CASSQAFTSGGAVDNEQFF. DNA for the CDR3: TGTGCCAGCAGCCAAGCCTTCACTAGCGGGGGGGCCGTTGACAATGAGCAGTTCTTC.

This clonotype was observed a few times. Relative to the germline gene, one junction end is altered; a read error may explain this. CDR3 nucleotides: TGTGCCAGCAGCTGGCCCGCTTCGAACACCGAAGCTTTCTTT. Amino acids: CASSWPASNTEAFF. V usage is TRBV3-1 and J usage is TRBJ1-1; no reliable D call. The CDR3 loop spans 14 amino acids. Germline assignment: CDR1 LGHDT and CDR2 YNNKEL (reference sequence).

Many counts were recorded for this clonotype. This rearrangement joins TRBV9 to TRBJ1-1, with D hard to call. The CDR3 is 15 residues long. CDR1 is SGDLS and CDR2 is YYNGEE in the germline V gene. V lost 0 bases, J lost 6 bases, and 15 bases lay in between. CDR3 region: CASSVVGGESAEAFF. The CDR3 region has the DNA TGTGCCAGCAGCGTAGTAGGCGGGGAATCGGCTGAAGCTTTCTTT.

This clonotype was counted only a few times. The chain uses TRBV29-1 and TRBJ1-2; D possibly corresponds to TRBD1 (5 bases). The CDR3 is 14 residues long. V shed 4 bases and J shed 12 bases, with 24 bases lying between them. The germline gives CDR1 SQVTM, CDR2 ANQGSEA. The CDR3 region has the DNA TGCAGCGTTGTAGGCGACAGTGGATTCGTGGGAAACACCTTC. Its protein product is CSVVGDSGFVGNTF.

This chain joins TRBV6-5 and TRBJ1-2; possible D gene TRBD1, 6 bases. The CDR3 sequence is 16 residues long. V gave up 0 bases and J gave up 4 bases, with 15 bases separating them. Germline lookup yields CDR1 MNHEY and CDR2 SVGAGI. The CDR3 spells CASSYSVGGLSYGYTF. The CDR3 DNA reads TGTGCCAGCAGTTACTCGGTCGGGGGGCTCAGCTATGGCTACACCTTC.

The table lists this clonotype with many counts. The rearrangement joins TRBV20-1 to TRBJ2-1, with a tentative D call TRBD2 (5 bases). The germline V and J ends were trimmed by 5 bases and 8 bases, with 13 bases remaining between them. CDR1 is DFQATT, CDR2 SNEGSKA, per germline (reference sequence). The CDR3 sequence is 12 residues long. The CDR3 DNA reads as TGCAGTGCTCCGGACTCGAGGGATGAGCAGTTCTTC. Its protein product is CSAPDSRDEQFF.

CDR3 region: CASSQSGTSGGLMETQYF. CDR3 DNA: TGCGCCAGCAGCCAATCCGGGACTAGCGGGGGGCTTATGGAGACCCAGTACTTC. The rearrangement uses TRBV4-1 and TRBJ2-5; TRBD2 matches at 15 bases. Germline trimming cut 2 bases from V and 5 bases from J; bases unmatched to any gene: 9. The CDR3 length is 18 residues. Germline CDR1 and CDR2: MGHRA and YSYEKL.

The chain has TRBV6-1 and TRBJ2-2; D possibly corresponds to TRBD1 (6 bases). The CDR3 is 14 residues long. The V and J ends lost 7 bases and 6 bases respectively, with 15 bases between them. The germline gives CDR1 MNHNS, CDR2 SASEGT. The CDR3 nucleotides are TGTGCCAGCAATACGAAGGGGGAAGCCGGGGAGCTGTTTTTT. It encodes CASNTKGEAGELFF.

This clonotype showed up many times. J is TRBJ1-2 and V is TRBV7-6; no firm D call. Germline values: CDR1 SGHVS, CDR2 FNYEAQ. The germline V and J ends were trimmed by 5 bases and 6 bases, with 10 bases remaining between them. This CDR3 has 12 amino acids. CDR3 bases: TGTGCCAGCAGCCCCGACTCTAATGGCTACACCTTC. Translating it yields CASSPDSNGYTF.

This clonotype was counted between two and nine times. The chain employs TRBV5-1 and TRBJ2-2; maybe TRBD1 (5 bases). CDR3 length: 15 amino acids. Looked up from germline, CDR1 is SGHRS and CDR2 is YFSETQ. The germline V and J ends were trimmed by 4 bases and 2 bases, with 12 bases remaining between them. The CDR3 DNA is TGCGCCAGCAGCATATATGGACAAAACACCGGGGAGCTGTTTTTT. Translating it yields CASSIYGQNTGELFF.

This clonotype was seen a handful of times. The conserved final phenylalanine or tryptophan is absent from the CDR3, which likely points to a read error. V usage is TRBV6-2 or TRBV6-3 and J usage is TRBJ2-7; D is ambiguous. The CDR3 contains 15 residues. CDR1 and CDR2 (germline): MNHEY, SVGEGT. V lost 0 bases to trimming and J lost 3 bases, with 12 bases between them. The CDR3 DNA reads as TGTGCCAGCAGTTACTCATATCCGCCAGACTACGAGCAGTACTAC. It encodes CASSYSYPPDYEQYY.

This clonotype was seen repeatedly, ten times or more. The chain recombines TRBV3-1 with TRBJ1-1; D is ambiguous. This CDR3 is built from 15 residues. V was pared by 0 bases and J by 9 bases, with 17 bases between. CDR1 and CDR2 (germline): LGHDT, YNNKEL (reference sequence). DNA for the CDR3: TGTGCCAGCAGCCAAGATCAGGTCGGCAGGATTAAAGCTTTCTTT. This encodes CASSQDQVGRIKAFF.

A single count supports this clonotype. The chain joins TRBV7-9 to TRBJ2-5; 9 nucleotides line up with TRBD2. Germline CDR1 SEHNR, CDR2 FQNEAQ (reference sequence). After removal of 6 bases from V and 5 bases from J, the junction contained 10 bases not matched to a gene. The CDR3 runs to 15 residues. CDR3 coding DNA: TGTGCCAGCAGAGTGGCCGTAGCGGGGGATGAGACCCAGTACTTC. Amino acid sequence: CASRVAVAGDETQYF.

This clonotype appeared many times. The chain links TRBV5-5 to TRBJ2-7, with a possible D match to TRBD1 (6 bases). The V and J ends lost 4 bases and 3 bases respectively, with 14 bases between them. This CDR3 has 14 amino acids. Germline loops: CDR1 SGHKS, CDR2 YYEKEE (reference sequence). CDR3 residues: CASSQGHYDYEQYF. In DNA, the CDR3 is TGTGCCAGCAGCCAGGGACACTACGACTACGAGCAGTACTTC.